One and the same sample provided the 29 T cell receptor beta chains below, sequenced in a study of T cells in Graves' hyperthyroidism and ophthalmopathy. RNA transcripts were the template for amplifying TCR beta CDR3 regions. In the first-round RT-PCR of the TCR CDR3, the HTBI primer set was used. Each CDR3 protein is one row after TCRdb ran MiXCR on the multiplex PCR reads. The table lists about 410,000 distinct CDR3 sequences, roughly 14% of them singletons. Sequences were obtained from blood. Every receptor here comes from a man younger than 35 with Graves' ophthalmopathy.

The sample holds many counts of this clonotype. The chain uses TRBV18 and TRBJ1-1; weak D call: TRBD1 (6 bases). The CDR3 is made up of 15 amino acids. Germline CDR1 KGHSH, CDR2 LQKENI. V was clipped by 0 bases and J by 3 bases, with 11 bases between them. CDR3 in amino acids: CASSPPAGADTEAFF. The CDR3, as DNA: TGTGCCAGCTCACCACCGGCGGGGGCGGACACTGAAGCTTTCTTT.

V is TRBV19 and J is TRBJ2-3, with TRBD2 matching 8 bases. V trimming: 3 bases; J trimming: 6 bases; junction bases outside the gene matches: 14. The CDR3 is 17 amino acids. Germline V CDR1 and CDR2: LNHDA, SQIVND (reference sequence). The CDR3 region is CASSIGKRGNYPDTQYF. CDR3 coding DNA: TGTGCCAGTAGTATCGGGAAGCGGGGGAACTACCCGGATACGCAGTATTTT.

This clonotype has only one observation. V is TRBV19 and J is TRBJ1-1; no firm D call. This CDR3 is built from 12 residues. Trimming removed 6 bases at V and 0 bases at J, with 5 bases between. Germline lookup yields CDR1 LNHDA and CDR2 SQIVND (reference sequence). The DNA of the CDR3 is TGTGCCAGTAGCCAAATGAACACTGAAGCTTTCTTT. Encoded protein: CASSQMNTEAFF.

The chain recombines TRBV5-6 with TRBJ2-7; the D gene is possibly TRBD1 (6 bases). This CDR3 comprises 14 residues. V was cut by 4 bases and J by 1 base, with 12 bases left in between. Germline loops: CDR1 SGHDT, CDR2 YYEEEE. The CDR3 DNA sequence: TGTGCCAGCAGCGCTGGACAGCCATCCTACGAGCAGTACTTC. Its translation: CASSAGQPSYEQYF.

The table lists this clonotype with a few counts. The chain is built from TRBV27 and TRBJ1-6; no reliable D call. Between the trimmed V and J ends, which lost 0 bases and 7 bases, there was a span of 4 bases. Germline loops: CDR1 MNHEY, CDR2 SMNVEV (reference sequence). The CDR3 is 13 amino acids. As DNA, the CDR3 is TGTGCCAGCAGTTTATCGAGGAATTCACCCCTCCACTTT. Translation gives CASSLSRNSPLHF.

This chain uses TRBV6-9 with TRBJ2-7, with 15 bases matching TRBD2. From germline, CDR1 is MNHGY and CDR2 SVAAGI. The CDR3 length is 19 residues. The J segment lost 0 bases and the V segment lost 3 bases, leaving 9 bases of the junction unmatched. The CDR3 DNA reads as TGTGCCAGCAGTTACGCAGGACTAGCGGGAGGGCCTCCCTCCTACGAGCAGTACTTC. Protein product: CASSYAGLAGGPPSYEQYF.

The V and J genes are TRBV30 and TRBJ1-1; 7 positions agree with TRBD1. Germline CDR1 is GTSNPN and CDR2 is SVGIG (reference sequence). The ends lost 3 bases at V and 5 bases at J; junction bases unmatched: 6. The CDR3 runs 13 residues. The CDR3 spells CAWSRQGLTEAFF. CDR3 nucleotide sequence: TGTGCCTGGAGCCGACAGGGCCTGACTGAAGCTTTCTTT.

This clonotype was counted ten times or more. The chain joins TRBV13 to TRBJ2-4; D is undetermined. Germline CDR1 and CDR2: PRHDT and FYEKMQ (reference sequence). There are 15 residues in the CDR3. The V gene lost 5 bases and the J gene lost 0 bases, with 11 bases spanning the gap. The CDR3 bases are TGTGCCAGCAGCGCCCGGGCCTTAGCCAAAAACATTCAGTACTTC. Its protein is CASSARALAKNIQYF.

To note about this clonotype: A read error is possible here, since a much larger clone lies one base away. As the CDR3 is not closed by the conserved phenylalanine or tryptophan, this likely results from a read error. This chain joins TRBV20-1 and TRBJ1-2; tentative D call: TRBD1 (5 bases). Per the germline V gene, CDR1 is DFQATT and CDR2 is SNEGSKA (reference sequence). This CDR3 contains 12 residues. CDR3 DNA: TGCAGCGCTGGGGCAGTGACCTATGGCTACACCTAC. Amino acid sequence: CSAGAVTYGYTY.

The rearrangement uses TRBV18 and TRBJ1-2; D is uncertain. V was trimmed by 3 bases and J by 5 bases, leaving 13 bases between them. CDR1 is KGHSH and CDR2 is LQKENI in the germline V gene. The CDR3 has 14 amino acids. The CDR3 DNA sequence: TGTGCCAGCTCACCTCTCGGGGAAAGATATGGCTACACCTTC. Residues: CASSPLGERYGYTF.

This clonotype came up a few times. The chain carries TRBV25-1 and TRBJ2-5; TRBD2 agrees at 7 bases. V lost 1 base and J lost 5; bases outside the gene matches: 7. The V gene's germline CDR1 is MGHDK and CDR2 SYGVNS. The CDR3 extends over 15 amino acids. CDR3 residues: CASSEFGGGRETQYF. The CDR3 bases are TGTGCCAGCAGTGAATTTGGGGGGGGACGCGAGACCCAGTACTTC.

This clonotype was observed a handful of times. The V gene is TRBV29-1, the J gene TRBJ1-2, with TRBD1 matching over 7 bases. J gave up 3 bases and V 7 bases, and 8 bases lay outside the gene matches. The CDR3 is 13 residues long. CDR1 and CDR2 (germline): SQVTM, ANQGSEA. Here the CDR3 reads CSGGDSLHYGYTF. In nucleotides, the CDR3 is TGCAGCGGGGGGGACAGCCTCCACTATGGCTACACCTTC.

A few counts support this clonotype. The rearrangement uses TRBV11-3 and TRBJ2-1; D ambiguous. Germline V gene data show CDR1 as SGHNT and CDR2 as YENEEA. V lost 0 bases, J lost 6 bases, and 12 bases lay in between. This CDR3 has 15 residues. CDR3 in amino acids: CASSLDSGESNEQFF. The CDR3 nucleotides read TGTGCCAGCAGCTTAGATTCGGGCGAGAGCAATGAGCAGTTCTTC.

This rearrangement joins TRBV7-6 to TRBJ2-5; 13 bases are a match to TRBD2. Trimming cost V 5 bases and J 5 bases; bases outside gene matches: 2. CDR3 length equals 14 residues. Germline CDR1 is SGHVS and CDR2 is FNYEAQ. Here the CDR3 DNA reads TGTGCCAGCAGCCCGACTAGCGGGAGGGAGACCCAGTACTTC. Translation: CASSPTSGRETQYF.

The genes are TRBV19 and TRBJ1-1; D unclear. Trimming took off 0 bases at V and 9 bases at J, with 14 bases between the two ends. Germline lookup yields CDR1 LNHDA and CDR2 SQIVND (reference sequence). The CDR3 loop spans 14 amino acids. This CDR3 reads CASSIDPDVPKAFF. CDR3 DNA sequence: TGTGCCAGTAGTATAGATCCGGACGTACCAAAAGCTTTCTTT.

Many counts were recorded for this clonotype. The chain recombines TRBV28 with TRBJ2-1; D is possibly TRBD1 (5 bases). V lost 5 bases to trimming and J lost 2 bases, with 13 bases between them. The CDR3 spans 15 residues. Germline assignment: CDR1 MDHEN and CDR2 SYDVKM. The CDR3, as DNA: TGTGCCAGCAGTGAAACCAGGGTAGCCTACAATGAGCAGTTCTTC. It encodes CASSETRVAYNEQFF.

At least ten counts were recorded for this clonotype. The chain employs TRBV4-2 and TRBJ1-1; possible D gene TRBD1, 5 bases. Per germline, CDR1 LGHNA and CDR2 YNFKEQ. Trimming shortened V by 1 base and J by 4 bases, and 13 bases separated the two germline ends. The length of the CDR3 is 15 residues. The chain's CDR3 is CASSQGKGRVTEAFF. Written as DNA, the CDR3 is TGTGCCAGCAGCCAAGGGAAGGGGAGAGTCACTGAAGCTTTCTTT.

The rearrangement uses TRBV19 and TRBJ2-2; D may be TRBD2 (5 bases). The length of the CDR3 is 16 residues. The germline V gene encodes CDR1 LNHDA and CDR2 SQIVND (reference sequence). V lost 5 bases and J lost 4, with 17 bases in between. Here the CDR3 DNA reads TGTGCCAGTAGTCCTAAAACCGGGGTGGTCACCGGGGAGCTGTTTTTT. Its translation: CASSPKTGVVTGELFF.

This clonotype was detected many times. The chain joins TRBV27 to TRBJ1-1; D ambiguous. Germline CDR1 reads MNHEY; CDR2 reads SMNVEV (reference sequence). The CDR3 covers 12 residues. Trimming stripped 6 bases from V and 11 bases from J, with 16 bases between. This CDR3 reads CASSPKKYPAFF. CDR3 sequence (DNA): TGTGCCAGCAGCCCTAAAAAATATCCGGCTTTCTTT.

V and J are TRBV14 and TRBJ2-7; 8 nucleotides agree with TRBD2. The CDR3 is made up of 15 amino acids. Germline assignment: CDR1 SGHDN and CDR2 FVKESK. V lost 5 bases to trimming and J lost 2 bases; unmatched junction nucleotides: 8. Written as DNA, the CDR3 is TGTGCCAGCAGCACTCGGGGGGGGCCGACCTACGAGCAGTACTTC. It is translated as CASSTRGGPTYEQYF. Full variable domain (outside the CDR3, taken from reference TRBV14 and TRBJ2-7): EAGVTQFPSHSVIEKGQTVTLRCDPISGHDNLYWYRRVMGKEIKFLLHFVKESKQDESGMPNNRFLAERTGGTYSTLKVQPAELEDSGVYFCASSTRGGPTYEQYFGPGTRLTVT.

This clonotype was recorded many times. The chain combines TRBV5-1 with TRBJ2-1; 9 bases fit TRBD1. Germline V gene data show CDR1 as SGHRS and CDR2 as YFSETQ. The CDR3 has 16 amino acids. Trimming cost V 4 bases and J 6 bases; bases outside gene matches: 11. CDR3 region: CASSTTRDRVFNEQFF. The CDR3 coding sequence is TGCGCCAGCAGCACCACCCGGGACAGGGTTTTCAATGAGCAGTTCTTC.

This clonotype was seen ten or more times. This rearrangement joins TRBV7-8 to TRBJ2-2; 9 bases agree with TRBD1. Judging by the DNA end, TRBJ1-1 fits better; the J call may be wrong. Germline values: CDR1 SGHVS, CDR2 FQNEAQ. The CDR3 covers 12 residues. The CDR3 DNA follows: TGTGCCAGCAGCATGACAGGGGGGGTAGCTTTCTTT. Its protein is CASSMTGGVAFF.

Ten or more counts support this clonotype. This rearrangement joins TRBV3-1 to TRBJ1-2; D not resolved. The CDR3 has 15 amino acids. Germline assignment: CDR1 LGHDT and CDR2 YNNKEL (reference sequence). V was clipped by 6 bases and J by 6 bases, with 20 bases between them. Written as DNA, the CDR3 is TGTGCCAGCAGGCCAAGCGATGGATCCCTGGATGGCTACACCTTC. This sequence encodes CASRPSDGSLDGYTF.

This clonotype appeared many times. This chain uses TRBV5-1 with TRBJ2-1; TRBD2 matches 10 bases. The CDR3 is 15 amino acids. From germline, CDR1 is SGHRS and CDR2 YFSETQ. The trim removed 0 bases at V and 8 bases at J, leaving 5 bases unmatched. CDR3: CASSLGLAGADEQFF. The CDR3 DNA sequence: TGCGCCAGCAGCTTGGGCCTAGCGGGAGCGGATGAGCAGTTCTTC.

V is TRBV18 and J is TRBJ2-2; 9 bases agree with TRBD2. Germline-derived CDR1 and CDR2 are KGHSH and LQKENI. Losses at the gene ends were 4 bases for V and 4 bases for J; bases not matched to a gene: 4. The length of the CDR3 is 15 residues. CDR3 sequence: CASSLYSGSTGELFF. For the CDR3, the DNA is TGTGCCAGCTCACTGTATAGCGGGAGCACCGGGGAGCTGTTTTTT.

The chain is built from TRBV5-1 and TRBJ2-3; D perhaps matches TRBD1 (6 bases). CDR3 length equals 14 residues. V lost 5 bases to trimming and J lost 2 bases, with 12 bases between them. Germline assignment: CDR1 SGHRS and CDR2 YFSETQ. The chain's CDR3 is CASRLQGYTDTQYF. In DNA form, the CDR3 reads TGCGCCAGCAGACTGCAGGGGTACACAGATACGCAGTATTTT.

This clonotype was picked up many times. V is TRBV11-2 and J is TRBJ1-1, with unresolved D. This CDR3 has 13 residues. CDR1 is SGHAT, CDR2 FQNNGV, per germline. Trimming removed 4 bases from V and 2 bases from J, with 8 bases in between. CDR3 coding DNA: TGTGCCAGCAGCTCAAGTATCAACACTGAAGCTTTCTTT. It is translated as CASSSSINTEAFF.

This clonotype has a handful of counts. The chain employs TRBV2 and TRBJ2-2; 9 bases line up with TRBD2. CDR3 length: 18 amino acids. V was clipped by 8 bases and J by 2 bases; unmatched bases: 15. CDR1 and CDR2 (germline): SNHLY, FYNNEI. The CDR3 loop is CASSPNQAGGGNTGELFF. CDR3 coding DNA: TGTGCCAGCTCACCCAATCAAGCGGGAGGCGGAAACACCGGGGAGCTGTTTTTT.

This clonotype was seen at least ten times. This rearrangement joins TRBV18 to TRBJ2-1; 12 nucleotides match TRBD2. After removal of 3 bases from V and 8 bases from J, the junction contained 8 bases not matched to a gene. Germline V gives CDR1 KGHSH, CDR2 LQKENI. The CDR3 contains 16 residues. The CDR3 is CASSPLLAGGQHEQFF. The CDR3 region has the DNA TGTGCCAGCTCACCGCTTCTAGCGGGAGGGCAGCATGAGCAGTTCTTC.